This T cell receptor beta chain was found in a study of regulatory T cells in long-lasting Graves disease (dated by TCRdb to the early 2020s). Describing the broader study: Patients with newly diagnosed Graves' disease had been on antithyroid drugs for under 3 months. The study was registered as a clinical trial and conducted in China. Persistent Graves' disease patients were compared with newly diagnosed Graves' disease patients by peripheral blood TCR sequencing and RNA sequencing. A total of 33 samples underwent TCR sequencing: around 13 from persistent and roughly 20 from newly diagnosed Graves' disease patients. General conclusions and limits of the study: Persistent patients shared more public clonotypes among themselves (2,741) than newly diagnosed patients did (approximately 970). Persistent Graves' disease patients showed lower TCR Shannon entropy and fewer highly expanded clones than newly diagnosed patients, suggesting clonal expansion. Only the TCR beta chain was sequenced and analyzed. The study examined only peripheral blood because the primary lesion, thyroid tissue, could not be accessed. The small sample size was acknowledged by the authors as a limitation that may reduce accuracy. Preferential use of TRBV28, TRBJ1-2 and TRBJ2-5 was observed in persistent disease, whereas TRBV20-1 and TRBJ2-1 were favored in newly diagnosed disease.

Read against the paper, the sample's time point label means: newly diagnosed GD, antithyroid drugs for less than 3 months. RNA was extracted from PBMCs in TRIzol for both TCR sequencing and RNA sequencing. The diagnosis of Graves' disease was made according to American Thyroid Association guidelines. The patients came from an endocrinology department in Xi'an, China. Each patient gave approximately 8.8 milliliters of peripheral blood, collected in an EDTA anticoagulant tube. Ficoll Paque Plus density gradient separation was used to isolate PBMCs, and no further T cell sorting was done. An Agilent 2100 Bioanalyzer and agarose gel were used to check RNA quality, while a NanoDrop 2000 measured RNA concentration. Library preparation was by multiplex PCR. Sequencing took place on an Illumina HiSeq 4000. iRepertoire HTBI primers and Arm-PCR amplification of CDR3 regions were used to construct TCR beta libraries. Before sequencing, the PCR products underwent gel purification. As for how the authors treated the data: A total of around 66 TRBV and 14 TRBJ segments were identified across samples and were used for gene usage analysis of CDR3 amino acid clonotypes. COPE and FqMerger were used to merge the filtered high-quality paired reads into contigs. BLAST was used to align contigs to IMGT TRBV, TRBD and TRBJ reference genes, with CDR3 defined following IMGT. Clonotypes above 0.1% frequency were classified as highly expanded clones. Shannon entropy served as the measure of repertoire diversity, while the Gini coefficient captured V-J evenness. Public clonotypes were defined as clonotypes shared by more than one individual. TCRdb redid the processing of the public reads, applying fastp at Q25 and MiXCR, and retained in-frame beta chains. Entries are consolidated by CDR3 protein sequence, retaining the most common genes and DNA. TCRdb, not the original authors, processed these V and J calls. The sample table shows approximately 250,000 distinct CDR3 sequences, and about 17% are seen once. The top ten constitute roughly 23% of the sample.

Reading from cysteine to phenylalanine, the CDR3 counts 12 amino acids. Only CDR3 DNA is held: 36 bases, read in frame from base 1. V loses 6 bases, J loses 4 bases, and the germline ends lie 12 bases apart. From a lookup of the germline V gene (reference sequence), CDR1 and CDR2 are DFQATT and SNEGSKA. Concerning this clonotype itself: Its antigen specificity is not known. No qualities accompany the bases; no much larger clone lies one base away.

The origin of this receptor is a female donor with Graves disease. Sequences were derived from peripheral blood mononuclear cells (PBMCs), sampled at new diagnosis, from a patient treated with antithyroid drugs. Recombination joined TRBV20-1 with TRBJ1-2; too little of a D gene remains to name it. The CDR3 here reads CSAIDEAYGYTF. The sequenced DNA: TGCAGTGCAATCGACGAGGCCTATGGCTACACCTTC.